The 19 T cell receptor beta chains below come from one sample, sequenced in a study of naive and memory T cell subsets. Both TRBC1 and TRBC2 were covered by a beta constant-region primer of two equimolar oligonucleotides. MiXCR, run by TCRdb on the UMI-ligation and nested PCR reads, gives a single entry per CDR3 protein. Of tens of thousands of distinct CDR3 sequences in the sample, about 6.5% were seen once. Specimen: central memory CD4+ T cells from blood. These receptors all stem from a human donor in good health.

V usage is TRBV6-2 or TRBV6-3 and J usage is TRBJ2-1; D is uncertain. The CDR3 is 11 residues long. The germline V gene encodes CDR1 MNHEY and CDR2 SVGEGT. V was clipped by 2 bases and J by 9 bases, with 5 bases between them. This CDR3 reads CASSYNFEQFF. Here the CDR3 DNA reads TGTGCCAGCAGTTACAACTTTGAGCAGTTCTTC.

Only a few counts were recorded for this clonotype. The chain joins TRBV7-2 to TRBJ2-1; TRBD1 agrees at 8 bases. The CDR3 is 13 amino acids. Germline-derived CDR1 and CDR2 are SGHTA and FQGNSA. Trimming removed 3 bases from V and 7 bases from J; junction bases left unmatched: 2. The CDR3, as DNA: TGTGCCAGCAGCTTCGACAGGGGTAATGAGCAGTTCTTC. Amino acid sequence: CASSFDRGNEQFF.

This clonotype has just a few counts. This sequence joins TRBV27 and TRBJ2-7; D gene ambiguous. The germline gives CDR1 MNHEY, CDR2 SMNVEV (reference sequence). V was shortened by 2 bases and J by 2 bases, with 10 bases between the two germline ends. The CDR3 extends over 14 amino acids. The DNA of the CDR3 is TGTGCCAGCAGTTTAGGGCCCCCTACCTACGAGCAGTACTTC. Encoded protein: CASSLGPPTYEQYF.

The V gene is TRBV7-2, the J gene TRBJ2-1; D not certain. The V end lost 5 bases, the J end lost 0 bases, and 11 bases lay between the germline ends. Germline loops: CDR1 SGHTA, CDR2 FQGNSA. The CDR3 is 15 amino acids. CDR3 protein: CASSRGASSYNEQFF. The CDR3 region has the DNA TGTGCCAGCAGCCGTGGTGCGAGCTCCTACAATGAGCAGTTCTTC.

There are many counts of this clonotype. This chain uses TRBV28 with TRBJ2-5, with 8 bases identical to TRBD1. The junction had 0 bases not matched to a gene; V was cut back by 5 bases and J by 4 bases. This CDR3 is built from 12 residues. Germline V gene sequence: CDR1 MDHEN, CDR2 SYDVKM. CDR3 in amino acids: CASSQGAETQYF. The CDR3 bases are TGTGCCAGCAGTCAGGGGGCAGAGACCCAGTACTTC. Using reference TRBV28 and TRBJ2-5 for the parts outside the CDR3, the full variable domain is DVKVTQSSRYLVKRTGEKVFLECVQDMDHENMFWYRQDPGLGLRLIYFSYDVKMKEKGDIPEGYSVSREKKERFSLILESASTNQTSMYLCASSQGAETQYFGPGTRLLVL.

This clonotype was observed many times. The rearrangement joins TRBV20-1 to TRBJ1-3; possibly TRBD1 for D (6 bases). CDR1 DFQATT and CDR2 SNEGSKA come from the germline V gene (reference sequence). The CDR3 spans 15 residues. V was cut by 6 bases and J by 4 bases, with 19 bases left in between. The CDR3 nucleotides read TGCAGTGCCTACACAGGGAACGTTTTCGGAAACACCATATATTTT. The encoded protein is CSAYTGNVFGNTIYF.

The chain recombines TRBV12-3 or TRBV12-4 with TRBJ2-2; either TRBD1 or TRBD2 may fit D (5 bases each). V was pared by 5 bases and J by 0 bases, with 10 bases between. The CDR3 has 15 amino acids. CDR3 sequence reads: CASSLPGPNTGELFF. CDR3 nucleotides: TGTGCCAGCAGTCTACCGGGGCCGAACACCGGGGAGCTGTTTTTT.

The rearrangement links TRBV7-2 to TRBJ2-7; 9 nucleotides agree with TRBD1. The V and J ends lost 1 base and 7 bases, in that order; junction bases with no gene match: 5. The CDR3 covers 14 residues. Germline CDR1 is SGHTA and CDR2 is FQGNSA. The CDR3: CASSLDRGPREQYF. CDR3 sequence (DNA): TGTGCCAGCAGCTTAGACAGGGGGCCTCGGGAGCAGTACTTC.

The chain is built from TRBV4-1 and TRBJ2-1, with a tentative D call TRBD2 (6 bases). The germline gives CDR1 MGHRA, CDR2 YSYEKL. V lost 1 base to trimming and J lost 2 bases, with 18 bases between them. CDR3 length: 18 amino acids. CDR3 loop: CASSQVVGGTYTYNEQFF. The CDR3 coding sequence is TGCGCCAGCAGCCAAGTGGTTGGGGGGACGTACACCTACAATGAGCAGTTCTTC.

The chain uses TRBV7-9 and TRBJ2-2; TRBD2 matches at 8 bases. The CDR3 loop spans 16 amino acids. The V segment lost 4 bases and the J segment 4 bases; nucleotides outside the gene matches: 8. Germline V CDR1 and CDR2: SEHNR, FQNEAQ (reference sequence). The CDR3 protein is CASSYLTSEVTGELFF. CDR3 bases: TGTGCCAGCAGCTACTTGACTAGCGAGGTCACCGGGGAGCTGTTTTTT.

This clonotype came up a few times. This chain links TRBV7-9 with TRBJ2-2; TRBD1 matches 11 bases. V was pared by 7 bases and J by 7 bases, with 8 bases of the junction left unmatched. Germline values: CDR1 SEHNR, CDR2 FQNEAQ (reference sequence). This CDR3 has 15 residues. DNA for the CDR3: TGTGCCAGCAAACCGGGACAGGGGGTAGTCGGGGAGCTGTTTTTT. Its translation: CASKPGQGVVGELFF.

As DNA, the CDR3 is TGTGCCAGTACTCCAGGGAGTTCTGGAAACACCATATATTTT. Protein product: CASTPGSSGNTIYF. The V gene is TRBV19, the J gene TRBJ1-3; possible D gene TRBD1, 5 bases. CDR3 size: 14 residues. Trimming removed 7 bases from V and 1 base from J, with 11 bases in between. CDR1 is LNHDA and CDR2 is SQIVND in the germline V gene (reference sequence). The whole variable domain, filled in from reference TRBV19 and TRBJ1-3, reads DGGITQSPKYLFRKEGQNVTLSCEQNLNHDAMYWYRQDPGQGLRLIYYSQIVNDFQKGDIAEGYSVSREKKESFPLTVTSAQKNPTAFYLCASTPGSSGNTIYFGEGSWLTVV.

Comment on this clonotype: With a much larger clone just one base away, this may be a read error. The chain is built from TRBV29-1 and TRBJ2-3, with a weak D call TRBD2 (5 bases). The CDR3 is 13 residues long. The germline V gene has CDR1 SQVTM and CDR2 ANQGSEA. V was cut by 8 bases and J by 6 bases, with 18 bases left in between. The CDR3, as DNA: TGCAGCATCCGAACGGAGGTTTGGGATACGCAGTATTTT. Translation: CSIRTEVWDTQYF.

This clonotype occurred a few times. CDR3 coding DNA: TGTGCCAGCAGCTTACTAGCGGGAGTGGGTGGGGATGAGCAGTTCTTC. Translating it yields CASSLLAGVGGDEQFF. This chain uses TRBV7-2 with TRBJ2-1; 10 positions agree with TRBD2. Germline-derived CDR1 and CDR2 are SGHTA and FQGNSA. The V segment lost 2 bases and the J segment 8 bases; nucleotides outside the gene matches: 9. The CDR3 contains 16 residues.

This clonotype turned up a few times. The chain employs TRBV5-4 and TRBJ2-5; 10 nucleotides line up with TRBD1. The CDR3 runs 15 residues. Losses at the gene ends were 9 bases for V and 5 bases for J; bases not matched to a gene: 13. Per the germline V gene, CDR1 is SGHNT and CDR2 is YYREEE (reference sequence). The CDR3 sequence: CATRSGQGLSETQYF. In DNA, the CDR3 is TGTGCCACCCGATCGGGACAGGGGTTGAGTGAGACCCAGTACTTC.

This clonotype was seen repeatedly, ten times or more. The rearrangement joins TRBV4-2 to TRBJ1-2; 10 bases line up with TRBD1. With 4 bases clipped from V and 2 bases from J, the junction kept 7 bases outside the gene matches. This CDR3 region has 16 residues. Germline assignment: CDR1 LGHNA and CDR2 YNFKEQ. As DNA, the CDR3 is TGTGCCAGCAGCCGTACGACAGGGGGCGTGAACTATGGCTACACCTTC. Translation: CASSRTTGGVNYGYTF.

In its sample, this clonotype was seen many times. The rearrangement joins TRBV7-8 to TRBJ2-6; D is uncertain. The CDR3 contains 16 residues. V was pared by 1 base and J by 1 base, with 8 bases between. CDR1 is SGHVS, CDR2 FQNEAQ, per germline. The CDR3 reads CASSLVPLSGANVLTF. The CDR3 DNA reads TGTGCCAGCAGCTTAGTGCCCCTTTCTGGGGCCAACGTCCTGACTTTC.

The V call is TRBV19, the J call TRBJ1-1; 8 nucleotides line up with TRBD1. The V and J ends lost 9 bases and 6 bases, in that order; junction bases with no gene match: 9. The germline CDR1 and CDR2 sequences are LNHDA and SQIVND (reference sequence). The CDR3 contains 13 residues. The CDR3 DNA follows: TGTGCCAGCCGGACAGGGCCCCTTTCTGAAGCTTTCTTT. Translated, it gives CASRTGPLSEAFF.

This clonotype is a singleton in its sample. This chain uses TRBV27 with TRBJ2-2; 11 bases match TRBD1. The V and J ends lost 5 bases and 5 bases, in that order; junction bases with no gene match: 7. CDR1 is MNHEY, CDR2 SMNVEV, per germline (reference sequence). This CDR3 is built from 16 residues. Here the CDR3 reads CASSPEGQGVTGELFF. In DNA form, the CDR3 reads TGTGCCAGCAGTCCGGAGGGACAGGGGGTAACCGGGGAGCTGTTTTTT.